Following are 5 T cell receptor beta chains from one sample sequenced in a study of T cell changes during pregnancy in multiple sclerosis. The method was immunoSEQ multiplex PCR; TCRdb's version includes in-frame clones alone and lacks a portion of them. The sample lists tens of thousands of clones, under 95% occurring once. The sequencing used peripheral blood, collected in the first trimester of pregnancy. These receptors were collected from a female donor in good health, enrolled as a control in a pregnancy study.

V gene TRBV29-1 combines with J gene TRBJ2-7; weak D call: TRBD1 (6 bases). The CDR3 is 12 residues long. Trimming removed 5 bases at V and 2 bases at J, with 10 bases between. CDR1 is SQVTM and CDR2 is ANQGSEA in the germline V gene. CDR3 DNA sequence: TGCAGCGTTACAGGGACCACCTACGAGCAGTACTTC. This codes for CSVTGTTYEQYF.

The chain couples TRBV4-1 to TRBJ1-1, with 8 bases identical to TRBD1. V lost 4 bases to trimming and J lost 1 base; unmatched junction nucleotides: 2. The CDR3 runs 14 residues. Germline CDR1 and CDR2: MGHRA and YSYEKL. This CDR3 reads CASSPDRGNTEAFF. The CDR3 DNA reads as TGCGCCAGCAGCCCCGACAGGGGGAACACTGAAGCTTTCTTT.

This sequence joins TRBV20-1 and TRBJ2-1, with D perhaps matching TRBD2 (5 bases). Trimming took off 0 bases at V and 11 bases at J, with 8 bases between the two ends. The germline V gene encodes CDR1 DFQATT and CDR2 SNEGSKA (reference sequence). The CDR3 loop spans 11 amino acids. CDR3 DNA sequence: TGCAGTGCTAGAGATCGGGGAAAGCAGTTCTTC. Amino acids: CSARDRGKQFF.

CDR3 protein: CASSLNREGTGELFF. The DNA for the CDR3 is TGTGCCAGCAGCTTAAACAGGGAGGGCACCGGGGAGCTGTTTTTT. The rearrangement joins TRBV11-1 to TRBJ2-2; D is perhaps TRBD2 (7 bases). The length of the CDR3 is 15 residues. Trimming removed 2 bases from V and 4 bases from J, with 11 bases in between. From germline, CDR1 is SGHAT and CDR2 FQDESV (reference sequence).

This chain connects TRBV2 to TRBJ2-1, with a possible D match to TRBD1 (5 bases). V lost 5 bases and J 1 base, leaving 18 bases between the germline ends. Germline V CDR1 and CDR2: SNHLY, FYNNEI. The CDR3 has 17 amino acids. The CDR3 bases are TGTGCCAGCAGTTGGGGCTTTGAGGCCATGTCCTACAATGAGCAGTTCTTC. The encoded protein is CASSWGFEAMSYNEQFF.